The 20 T cell receptor beta chains below come from one sample, sequenced in a study of blood T cell repertoires in COVID-19. Produced via immunoSEQ multiplex PCR; TCRdb's table is partial and in-frame only. The data contain about 170,000 clones, approximately 74% of them singletons. What was sequenced was peripheral blood. All receptors come from a woman older than 75 with acute or convalescent COVID-19.

Regarding this clone: Additional DNA sequences in this sample encode the identical CDR3. The J gene is TRBJ2-2, the V gene TRBV9, with 8 bases aligning to TRBD2. This CDR3 comprises 15 residues. Germline assignment: CDR1 SGDLS and CDR2 YYNGEE. The J segment lost 2 bases and the V segment lost 1 base, leaving 1 base of the junction unmatched. CDR3 nucleotides: TGTGCCAGCAGCGTACTAGCGGGCAACACCGGGGAGCTGTTTTTT. This encodes CASSVLAGNTGELFF.

The chain links TRBV27 to TRBJ1-1, with 7 bases matching TRBD1. This CDR3 is built from 14 residues. Per germline, CDR1 MNHEY and CDR2 SMNVEV (reference sequence). J was trimmed by 1 base and V by 5 bases; bases with no gene match: 4. The CDR3 nucleotides are TGTGCCAGCAGTCCCTGGGACAGGAACACTGAAGCTTTCTTT. Translation gives CASSPWDRNTEAFF.

A remark on this clone: The same CDR3 arises from other DNA sequences in this sample as well. V is TRBV2 and J is TRBJ2-5; no definite D call. CDR3 length equals 11 residues. V gave up 5 bases and J gave up 2 bases, with 3 bases separating them. Germline V gene data show CDR1 as SNHLY and CDR2 as FYNNEI. CDR3 sequence (DNA): TGTGCCAGCAGTCAACAAGAGACCCAGTACTTC. This encodes CASSQQETQYF.

V and J are TRBV18 and TRBJ2-1; 8 bases line up with TRBD2. Germline trimming cut 4 bases from V and 3 bases from J; bases unmatched to any gene: 5. Germline-derived CDR1 and CDR2 are KGHSH and LQKENI. The CDR3 contains 15 residues. The CDR3 sequence is CASSLGTSDYNEQFF. Here the CDR3 DNA reads TGTGCCAGCTCACTCGGGACTAGTGACTACAATGAGCAGTTCTTC.

The V and J genes are TRBV10-2 and TRBJ1-1; D is perhaps TRBD1 (6 bases). Germline CDR1 reads WSHSY; CDR2 reads SAAADI. V was pared by 4 bases and J by 0 bases, with 9 bases between. The CDR3 loop spans 14 amino acids. The chain's CDR3 is CASSATGMNTEAFF. In nucleotides, the CDR3 is TGCGCCAGCAGTGCAACAGGGATGAACACTGAAGCTTTCTTT.

This clone came up a few times. The rearrangement links TRBV28 to TRBJ1-6, with 10 bases that match TRBD1. The J segment lost 11 bases and the V segment lost 6 bases, leaving 10 bases of the junction unmatched. Germline V gene lookup returns CDR1 MDHEN and CDR2 SYDVKM. This CDR3 has 15 residues. For the CDR3, the DNA is TGTGCCAGCAGCCTACTGACAGGGGGCAATCCACCCCTCCACTTT. Translated, it gives CASSLLTGGNPPLHF.

The chain is built from TRBV30 and TRBJ2-7, with D possibly TRBD1 on 5 matching bases. Trimming took off 4 bases at V and 2 bases at J, with 15 bases between the two ends. This CDR3 has 14 amino acids. CDR1 is GTSNPN and CDR2 is SVGIG in the germline V gene (reference sequence). The chain's CDR3 is CAWNHGAGAYEQYF. The CDR3 DNA follows: TGTGCCTGGAACCATGGGGCAGGAGCCTACGAGCAGTACTTC.

As DNA, the CDR3 is TGTGCCAGCTCACCCAGGGATTCCCCCCTTGATGGCTACACCTTC. Protein: CASSPRDSPLDGYTF. This rearrangement joins TRBV18 to TRBJ1-2; D perhaps matches TRBD1 (5 bases). V shed 3 bases and J shed 6 bases, with 17 bases lying between them. Germline V CDR1 and CDR2: KGHSH, LQKENI. The CDR3 is 15 residues long.

V gene TRBV6-1 combines with J gene TRBJ2-1; 7 nucleotides agree with TRBD2. The trim removed 4 bases at V and 0 bases at J, leaving 6 bases unmatched. Germline CDR1 reads MNHNS; CDR2 reads SASEGT. The CDR3 is 16 amino acids. CDR3 loop: CASSVLAGGSYNEQFF. CDR3 DNA: TGTGCCAGCAGTGTATTAGCGGGTGGCTCCTACAATGAGCAGTTCTTC.

This clone was seen more than once but under ten times. Other nucleotide sequences in the sample specify the same CDR3. The chain couples TRBV29-1 to TRBJ2-6; D is unresolved. V dropped 4 bases and J dropped 0 bases, with 4 bases sitting between them. Germline assignment: CDR1 SQVTM and CDR2 ANQGSEA. CDR3 length: 13 amino acids. CDR3 bases: TGCAGCGTTGCCCTCTCTGGGGCCAACGTCCTGACTTTC. This translates into CSVALSGANVLTF.

DNA for the CDR3: TGTGCCAGCAGCCAAGGTCGGGGGGTGGATTCACCCCTCCACTTT. Amino acids: CASSQGRGVDSPLHF. The V gene is TRBV4-2, the J gene TRBJ1-6, with D perhaps matching TRBD1 (5 bases). Germline loops: CDR1 LGHNA, CDR2 YNFKEQ. Trimming left V 1 base short and J 8 bases short, with 12 bases between. The CDR3 runs 15 residues.

This clone came up a few times. The chain carries TRBV30 and TRBJ1-2; no firm D call. The germline V gene encodes CDR1 GTSNPN and CDR2 SVGIG (reference sequence). The V end lost 2 bases, the J end lost 8 bases, and 6 bases lay between the germline ends. The CDR3 consists of 10 residues. Here the CDR3 reads CAWSTRGYTF. CDR3 nucleotide sequence: TGTGCCTGGAGTACACGAGGCTACACCTTC.

The CDR3 DNA reads as TGTGCCAGCAGTACAGGGCTCGAGCAGTACTTC. Translated: CASSTGLEQYF. The rearrangement links TRBV28 to TRBJ2-7; a weak D match, TRBD1 (6 bases). CDR3 length equals 11 residues. V was cut by 5 bases and J by 6 bases, with 8 bases left in between. Germline loops: CDR1 MDHEN, CDR2 SYDVKM.

This rearrangement joins TRBV19 to TRBJ1-2, with 8 bases fitting TRBD1. Per the germline V gene, CDR1 is LNHDA and CDR2 is SQIVND (reference sequence). Trimming took 4 bases from V and 6 from J; bases not matched to a gene: 10. The CDR3 is 15 amino acids. Written as DNA, the CDR3 is TGTGCCAGTAGTACCTCAGCGGGCAGGGGGCATGGCTACACCTTC. This encodes CASSTSAGRGHGYTF.

This clone was picked up a small number of times. The chain employs TRBV6-2 or TRBV6-3 and TRBJ2-7; 7 bases match TRBD2. In germline, CDR1 is MNHEY, CDR2 SVGEGT. This CDR3 contains 14 residues. V was clipped by 2 bases and J by 4 bases; unmatched bases: 5. The DNA of the CDR3 is TGTGCCAGCAGTTACACGCTAGCGGTTTACGAGCAGTACTTC. Residues: CASSYTLAVYEQYF.

This chain links TRBV5-4 with TRBJ1-4; D unresolved. The CDR3 has 16 amino acids. Germline loops: CDR1 SGHNT, CDR2 YYREEE (reference sequence). Trimming took off 0 bases at V and 0 bases at J, with 9 bases between the two ends. In DNA, the CDR3 is TGTGCCAGCAGCTTGGGATCCGGAGCAACTAATGAAAAACTGTTTTTT. The encoded protein is CASSLGSGATNEKLFF.

The chain joins TRBV28 to TRBJ2-7; D ambiguous. The length of the CDR3 is 11 residues. Germline V gives CDR1 MDHEN, CDR2 SYDVKM. Trimming removed 3 bases at V and 6 bases at J, with 6 bases between. CDR3 region: CASSFSVEQYF. The CDR3 nucleotides are TGTGCCAGCAGTTTCTCGGTCGAGCAGTACTTC.

This clone was detected ten times or more. J is TRBJ2-7 and V is TRBV27, with 8 bases matching TRBD1. From germline, CDR1 is MNHEY and CDR2 SMNVEV (reference sequence). The CDR3 covers 15 residues. The junction had 6 bases not matched to a gene; V was cut back by 4 bases and J by 1 base. CDR3: CASSSTGTGSYEQYF. The CDR3 nucleotides read TGTGCCAGCAGTTCGACCGGGACAGGTTCCTACGAGCAGTACTTC.

A remark on this clone: A read error may produce the germline difference seen at one junction end. V usage is TRBV5-8 and J usage is TRBJ2-2, with D possibly being TRBD1 (6 bases). There are 16 residues in the CDR3. In germline, CDR1 is SGHTS, CDR2 YDEGEE. CDR3 sequence reads: CASTPGMGANTGELFF. The CDR3 bases are TGTGCCAGCACCCCGGGGATGGGGGCGAATACCGGGGAGCTGTTTTTT.

This chain's CDR3 is CASSVTGRDTEAFF. For the CDR3, the DNA is TGTGCCAGCAGCGTGACGGGGAGGGACACTGAAGCTTTCTTT. This rearrangement joins TRBV9 to TRBJ1-1, with D hard to call. Germline CDR1 and CDR2: SGDLS and YYNGEE. The ends were cut back, 2 bases at V and 3 bases at J, with 11 bases in the middle. The CDR3 extends over 14 amino acids.